What follows are 5 T cell receptor beta chains derived from one specimen sequenced in a study of blood T cell repertoires in COVID-19. Sequencing used immunoSEQ multiplex PCR; TCRdb keeps in-frame clones, though not all of them. The sample carries around 73,000 clones, 65% to 85% recorded once. Source material: peripheral blood. The receptor set was obtained from a human donor in a cohort sampled during active COVID-19.

This clone came up once. J is TRBJ1-1 and V is TRBV3-1 (or the pseudogene TRBV3-2); weak D call: TRBD1 (6 bases). Looked up from germline, CDR1 is LGHDT and CDR2 is YNNKEL (reference sequence). This CDR3 contains 14 residues. Trimming pared 4 bases from V and 1 base from J, leaving 10 bases between. In DNA, the CDR3 is TGTGCCAGCAGCCCCCGGACAGCGAACACTGAAGCTTTCTTT. Translated: CASSPRTANTEAFF.

The genes are TRBV5-6 and TRBJ2-2; D unclear. This CDR3 spans 14 amino acids. With 1 base removed from V and 0 bases from J, the gap between germline ends came to 4 bases. Germline assignment: CDR1 SGHDT and CDR2 YYEEEE. CDR3 protein: CASSLFTNTGELFF. Here the CDR3 DNA reads TGTGCCAGCAGCTTGTTTACGAACACCGGGGAGCTGTTTTTT.

V gene TRBV7-9 combines with J gene TRBJ1-6; D remains ambiguous. CDR1 SEHNR and CDR2 FQNEAQ come from the germline V gene (reference sequence). Trimming stripped 5 bases from V and 14 bases from J, with 13 bases between. CDR3 length: 12 residues. For the CDR3, the DNA is TGTGCCAGCAGCCAACGGGGAGATACCCTCCACTTT. It translates to CASSQRGDTLHF.

The rearrangement uses TRBV28 and TRBJ2-3; 7 nucleotides match TRBD1. Looked up from germline, CDR1 is MDHEN and CDR2 is SYDVKM. CDR3 length: 17 amino acids. Trimming took 5 bases from V and 0 from J; bases not matched to a gene: 11. CDR3: CASSPHKTGISTDTQYF. The CDR3 nucleotides read TGTGCCAGCAGTCCCCATAAGACAGGGATAAGCACAGATACGCAGTATTTT.

This clone has a count of ten or more. The CDR3 DNA sequence: TGTGCCAGCAGCTCCCGGGACAGGAGCATCACCGGGGAGCTGTTTTTT. Its protein is CASSSRDRSITGELFF. V usage is TRBV13 and J usage is TRBJ2-2; TRBD1 matches at 8 bases. There are 16 residues in the CDR3. Germline CDR1 and CDR2: PRHDT and FYEKMQ (reference sequence). V trimming: 4 bases; J trimming: 4 bases; junction bases outside the gene matches: 8.